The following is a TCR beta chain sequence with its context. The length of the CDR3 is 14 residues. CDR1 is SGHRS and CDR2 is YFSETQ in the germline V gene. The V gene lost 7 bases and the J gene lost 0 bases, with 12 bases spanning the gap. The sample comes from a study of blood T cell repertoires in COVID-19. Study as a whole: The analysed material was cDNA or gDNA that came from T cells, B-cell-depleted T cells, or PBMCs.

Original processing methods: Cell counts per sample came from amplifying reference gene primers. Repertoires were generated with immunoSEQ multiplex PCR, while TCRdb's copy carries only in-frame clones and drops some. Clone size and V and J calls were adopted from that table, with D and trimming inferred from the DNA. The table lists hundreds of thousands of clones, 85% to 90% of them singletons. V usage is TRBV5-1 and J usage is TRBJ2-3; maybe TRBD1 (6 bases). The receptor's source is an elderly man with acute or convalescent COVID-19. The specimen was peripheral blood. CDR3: CASRGQISTDTQYF. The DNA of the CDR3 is TGCGCCAGCCGAGGACAGATAAGCACAGATACGCAGTATTTT.